A single sample gave rise to the 10 T cell receptor beta chains below, sequenced in a study of human T cells and chemical hapten exposure. TCRdb re-called the RACE reads with MiXCR, one entry per CDR3 protein. The data show 180,000 or so distinct CDR3 sequences, almost 30% seen once. The sample's time point: pre-sensitization, week 0. The sample's treatment: therapeutic diphenylcyclopropenone sensitization with weekly scalp DPC. Here the sequenced sample was whole blood, taken in connection with sensitization to the hapten diphenylcyclopropenone (DPC). The receptor set was obtained from a woman in her twenties or thirties with alopecia areata. Some clones in this sample may be carry-over from other donors' samples.

This sequence joins TRBV7-2 and TRBJ2-3, with D possibly matching TRBD2 (5 bases). CDR1 is SGHTA and CDR2 is FQGNSA in the germline V gene. This CDR3 spans 11 amino acids. Trimming took off 8 bases at V and 14 bases at J, with 17 bases between the two ends. CDR3 nucleotide sequence: TGTGCCAGCGGCAATCTAGGAGCGGCGTATTTT. Residues: CASGNLGAAYF.

The gene calls are TRBV29-1 and TRBJ2-5; perhaps TRBD2 as D (5 bases). The V end was cut by 6 bases, the J end by 2 bases, with 16 bases between. Germline V gives CDR1 SQVTM, CDR2 ANQGSEA. The CDR3 contains 14 residues. The CDR3 reads CSVPAGSLQETQYF. In DNA form, the CDR3 reads TGCAGCGTACCGGCGGGCAGCCTACAAGAGACCCAGTACTTC.

There are a few counts of this clonotype. The rearrangement uses TRBV27 and TRBJ1-1; D call uncertain. This CDR3 has 12 residues. Between the trimmed V and J ends, which lost 10 bases and 1 base, there was a span of 10 bases. In germline, CDR1 is MNHEY, CDR2 SMNVEV (reference sequence). The DNA for the CDR3 is TGTGCCACCGGCCGGGAGAACACTGAAGCTTTCTTT. Protein product: CATGRENTEAFF.

The chain carries TRBV12-3 or TRBV12-4 and TRBJ1-5; D not resolved. V was cut by 1 base and J by 2 bases, with 12 bases left in between. The CDR3 spans 16 residues. CDR3 DNA: TGTGCCAGCAGTTTAGGGGGAGGGATACGCAATCAGCCCCAGCATTTT. This codes for CASSLGGGIRNQPQHF.

This sequence joins TRBV5-1 and TRBJ2-6, with D unresolved. The CDR3 consists of 15 residues. Trimming removed 4 bases at V and 4 bases at J, with 12 bases between. The germline V gene encodes CDR1 SGHRS and CDR2 YFSETQ. CDR3 nucleotides: TGCGCCAGCAGCCCCGTCCGGCCCGGGGCCAACGTCCTGACTTTC. It codes for CASSPVRPGANVLTF.

This chain uses TRBV7-8 with TRBJ2-3, with 7 bases matching TRBD2. The V and J ends lost 5 bases and 3 bases, in that order; junction bases with no gene match: 11. The CDR3 contains 16 residues. Germline CDR1 reads SGHVS; CDR2 reads FQNEAQ. Here the CDR3 reads CASSPLGPSGTDTQYF. As DNA, the CDR3 is TGTGCCAGCAGCCCCTTGGGGCCTAGCGGAACAGATACGCAGTATTTT.

V usage is TRBV2 and J usage is TRBJ1-5; D gene uncertain. The V and J ends lost 3 bases and 4 bases respectively, with 10 bases between them. The germline V gene has CDR1 SNHLY and CDR2 FYNNEI. CDR3 length: 14 residues. As DNA, the CDR3 is TGTGCCAGCAGTGAGCTACAGACTAATCAGCCCCAGCATTTT. This codes for CASSELQTNQPQHF.

This rearrangement joins TRBV29-1 to TRBJ1-2; possible D gene TRBD1, 6 bases. This CDR3 is built from 13 residues. V lost 1 base to trimming and J lost 4 bases, with 10 bases between them. The germline V gene has CDR1 SQVTM and CDR2 ANQGSEA. Written as DNA, the CDR3 is TGCAGCGTTGAAGGAGGGGGGGGCTATGGCTACACCTTC. Protein sequence: CSVEGGGGYGYTF.

This clonotype was detected ten times or more. The chain carries TRBV28 and TRBJ2-5; D remains ambiguous. The CDR3 sequence is 14 residues long. V lost 4 bases to trimming and J lost 2 bases, with 11 bases between them. Germline V gene sequence: CDR1 MDHEN, CDR2 SYDVKM. CDR3 protein: CASSSPDRQETQYF. The DNA for the CDR3 is TGTGCCAGCAGTTCCCCGGACCGTCAAGAGACCCAGTACTTC.

This chain links TRBV29-1 with TRBJ2-5; 9 nucleotides match TRBD2. J was trimmed by 2 bases and V by 0 bases; bases with no gene match: 13. Germline lookup yields CDR1 SQVTM and CDR2 ANQGSEA. The CDR3 totals 18 residues. The CDR3 is CSVEDRGASGTVQETQYF. The DNA of the CDR3 is TGCAGCGTTGAAGATCGGGGGGCTAGCGGGACTGTACAAGAGACCCAGTACTTC.